The 7 T cell receptor beta chains given below trace back to one sample, sequenced in a study of cytomegalovirus exposure and HLA in healthy donors. Primers included in the PCR were 60 Vbeta and 13 Jbeta primers. TCRdb's table, derived via immunoSEQ multiplex PCR, lists solely in-frame clones and lacks some. The table records approximately 170,000 clones, more than 70% of them present only once. The source material was PBMCs. These receptors all come from a male donor in good health and CMV-seronegative.

A note on this clone: The junction shows a germline mismatch at one end, possibly a read error. CDR3 nucleotides: TGTTCCAGCAGCTCCCCCGGGGGATCCGCATACGAGCAGTACTTC. Translated, it gives CSSSSPGGSAYEQYF. This chain links TRBV7-9 with TRBJ2-7, with a possible D match to TRBD2 (6 bases). Germline V gives CDR1 SEHNR, CDR2 FQNEAQ (reference sequence). The CDR3 extends over 15 amino acids.

V and J are TRBV27 and TRBJ2-7; 10 bases line up with TRBD1. The CDR3 runs to 15 residues. J gave up 3 bases and V 6 bases, and 8 bases lay outside the gene matches. The germline V gene encodes CDR1 MNHEY and CDR2 SMNVEV (reference sequence). CDR3 amino acids: CASSPRTGGNYEQYF. CDR3 in DNA: TGTGCCAGCAGCCCCCGGACAGGGGGGAACTACGAGCAGTACTTC.

The gene calls are TRBV10-2 and TRBJ2-5; TRBD2 agrees at 12 bases. Germline CDR1 WSHSY, CDR2 SAAADI. V was pared by 3 bases and J by 2 bases, with 4 bases of the junction left unmatched. The CDR3 consists of 16 residues. The chain's CDR3 is CASSDFGTSGQETQYF. DNA of the CDR3: TGCGCCAGCAGTGACTTTGGGACTAGCGGGCAAGAGACCCAGTACTTC.

This rearrangement joins TRBV25-1 to TRBJ2-2; no firm D call. The CDR3 totals 14 residues. CDR1 is MGHDK and CDR2 is SYGVNS in the germline V gene. Trimming stripped 5 bases from V and 4 bases from J, with 11 bases between. The CDR3 DNA reads TGTGCCAGCAGTCCTCAGTTCTTCACCGGGGAGCTGTTTTTT. Amino acids: CASSPQFFTGELFF. Using reference TRBV25-1 and TRBJ2-2 for the parts outside the CDR3, the full variable domain is EADIYQTPRYLVIGTGKKITLECSQTMGHDKMYWYQQDPGMELHLIHYSYGVNSTEKGDLSSESTVSRIRTEHFPLTLESARPSHTSQYLCASSPQFFTGELFFGEGSRLTVL.

J is TRBJ2-5 and V is TRBV27, with a possible D match to TRBD2 (5 bases). V lost 8 bases and J lost 4, with 14 bases in between. CDR3 length: 13 amino acids. Per germline, CDR1 MNHEY and CDR2 SMNVEV (reference sequence). CDR3 bases: TGTGCCAGCCGGACGGGGTCGAGAGAGACCCAGTACTTC. It specifies CASRTGSRETQYF.

The chain is built from TRBV5-6 and TRBJ1-3; TRBD1 is a possible D gene (6 bases). V shed 5 bases and J shed 5 bases, with 23 bases lying between them. The CDR3 has 17 amino acids. CDR1 is SGHDT and CDR2 is YYEEEE in the germline V gene. This CDR3 reads CASRLSHQGRVRNTIYF. The CDR3 DNA sequence: TGTGCCAGCAGACTGTCCCACCAGGGGCGAGTCAGAAACACCATATATTTT. The full variable domain, in which reference TRBV5-6 and TRBJ1-3 provide the parts outside the CDR3, is DAGVTQSPTHLIKTRGQQVTLRCSPKSGHDTVSWYQQALGQGPQFIFQYYEEEERQRGNFPDRFSGHQFPNYSSELNVNALLLGDSALYLCASRLSHQGRVRNTIYFGEGSWLTVV.

This clone was seen only a few times. For the CDR3, the DNA is TGTGCCAGCAGTTTCGGGACAGGAGTCAATCAGCCCCAGCATTTT. Protein product: CASSFGTGVNQPQHF. V is TRBV28 and J is TRBJ1-5, with 8 bases identical to TRBD1. Germline assignment: CDR1 MDHEN and CDR2 SYDVKM. The CDR3 contains 15 residues. With V trimmed by 3 bases and J by 3 bases, 4 bases remained unmatched.